The clone carrying this T cell receptor beta chain was seen at least ten times. This sample stems from a study of spatial heterogeneity in lung cancer. The CDR3 runs 15 residues. Trimming cost V 0 bases and J 8 bases; bases outside gene matches: 6. Per the germline V gene, CDR1 is SGHRS and CDR2 is YFSETQ. TCRdb passed the 5' RACE reads through MiXCR, listing each CDR3 protein once. This sample carries more than 25,000 distinct CDR3 sequences, 5.4% of them seen once, and the ten largest clones take about 24%. The time point denotes: blood at routine non-recurrence follow-up after resection. This clonotype was sampled from a female donor with early-stage non-small cell lung cancer. The source was PBMCs, collected at follow-up. The genes are TRBV5-1 and TRBJ2-1; TRBD2 matches at 9 bases. The DNA of the CDR3 is TGCGCCAGCAGCTTGGATGGGACTAGCTCCGATGAGCAGTTCTTC. It codes for CASSLDGTSSDEQFF. Full variable domain (outside the CDR3, taken from reference TRBV5-1 and TRBJ2-1): KAGVTQTPRYLIKTRGQQVTLSCSPISGHRSVSWYQQTPGQGLQFLFEYFSETQRNKGNFPGRFSGRQFSNSRSEMNVSTLELGDSALYLCASSLDGTSSDEQFFGPGTRLTVL.